The T cell receptor (beta chain) described here comes from a study of metastatic and nonmetastatic thyroid tumors. In the study overall: Blood and tumor or nodule tissue repertoires from malignant and benign thyroid patients were compared.

This clone was seen a handful of times. The antigen remains unidentified. A junction end diverges from the germline sequence, so it may reflect a read error. This CDR3 has 15 amino acids. Germline V gene data show CDR1 as LNHDA and CDR2 as SQIVND (reference sequence). TCRdb re-clonotyped the PCR reads through MiXCR. The sample comprises about 70,000 clones, roughly 18% of which are singletons, and more than 10% rests with the top ten. Study findings and constraints: Within blood and tumor, benign nodules reportedly had significantly lower TCR beta diversity than malignant thyroid tumors did.

Patients were all untreated before their thyroid surgery. J is TRBJ2-5 and V is TRBV19; maybe TRBD1 (5 bases). This receptor was identified in a female donor with papillary thyroid cancer or a benign thyroid nodule (not recorded which). Some clones in this sample may be carry-over from other donors' samples. Sample: blood. In DNA form, the CDR3 reads TGTGCCAGTAGTCCCGTGACAGATCACCAAGAGACTCAGTACTTC. Translated, it gives CASSPVTDHQETQYF.